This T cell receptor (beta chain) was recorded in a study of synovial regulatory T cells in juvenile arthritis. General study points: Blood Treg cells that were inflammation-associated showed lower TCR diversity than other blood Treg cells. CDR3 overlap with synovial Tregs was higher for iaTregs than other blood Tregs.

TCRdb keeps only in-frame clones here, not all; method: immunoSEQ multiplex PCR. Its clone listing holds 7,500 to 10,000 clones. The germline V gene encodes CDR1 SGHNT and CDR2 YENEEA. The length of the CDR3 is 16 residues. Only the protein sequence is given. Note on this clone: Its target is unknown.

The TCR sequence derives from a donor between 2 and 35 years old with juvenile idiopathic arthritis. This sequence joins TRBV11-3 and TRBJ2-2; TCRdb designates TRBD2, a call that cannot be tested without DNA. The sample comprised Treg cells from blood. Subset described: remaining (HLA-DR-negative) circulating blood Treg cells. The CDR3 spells CASSSTRGGMIGELFF.